This T cell receptor beta chain emerged from a study of shared clonotypes between healthy human individuals. Only in-frame clones appear in the TCRdb table, and some are missing; sequencing was by immunoSEQ multiplex PCR. The table has under 750,000 clones, just under 75% seen once. This clonotype was obtained from a woman in her twenties or thirties in good health. The material sequenced was memory CD4+ T cells sorted from blood. Described subset: CD45RA-negative fraction.

The CDR3 nucleotides read TGTGCCAGTAGTCTGGCGGGCAACACCGGGGAGCTGTTTTTT. Translation: CASSLAGNTGELFF. This chain links TRBV19 with TRBJ2-2, with D perhaps TRBD2 (5 bases). Germline CDR1 is LNHDA and CDR2 is SQIVND (reference sequence). V shed 5 bases and J shed 2 bases, with 9 bases lying between them. This CDR3 comprises 14 residues.